This TCR beta chain was recovered during a study of blood T cell repertoires in COVID-19 (dated by TCRdb to the early 2020s). A note on the overall study: Collaborator samples came from the United States, Italy and Spain and covered acute and convalescent phases of COVID-19. The prospective study material was composed of cDNA or gDNA derived from T cells, B-cell-depleted T cells, or PBMCs. Samples were obtained from the ongoing ImmuneRACE study (first 160 participants) and from 1,000 to 1,500 subjects provided by 6 global collaborators. HLA class I and class II types, where available, came from metadata supplied by the sample provider rather than from assay-based typing. The dataset comprised deeply sampled blood TCRbeta repertoires from subjects exposed to, actively infected with, or recovered from COVID-19. The repertoires were released in a freely available public database intended as a resource for research on the immune response to SARS-CoV-2. Nearly every sample came with metadata listing a de-identified subject ID, COVID-19 status, age in years and sex. Study-wide findings and limitations: How much clinical and demographic metadata was included differed by source and by participant, and the metadata was provided uncurated.

TCRbeta CDR3 regions were amplified from genomic DNA by means of the immunoSEQ Assay, a bias-controlled multiplex PCR. Per the source publication's procedure: The number of nucleated cells in each sample was estimated from the amplification of reference gene primers within the assay. To quantify the absolute abundance of each unique TCRbeta CDR3 rearrangement, sequence reads were collapsed and filtered. For each sample, productive Simpson clonality was calculated by taking the square root of Simpson's diversity index across productive rearrangements. TCRdb took over this immuneACCESS table, retaining in-frame rearrangements with V and J assigned. Such tables are incomplete; in checked studies, under half of the missing clones stem from an unresolved V gene, and the remainder is unexplained. Clonal size and the V and J genes are those of that table, whereas D and trimming came from the DNA. This sample comprises 45,000 to 50,000 clones, 75% to 90% of them detected only once. The ten biggest clones cover about 59% of the sample.

Worth noting for this clone: There is no known antigen for this receptor. Base qualities are not provided; no much larger clone lies one nucleotide away.

Each collaborating institution followed its own protocols to collect whole blood in K2EDTA tubes. Collaborator samples were shipped for TCRbeta analysis as frozen whole blood, isolated PBMCs, or DNA extracted from either sample type. At the junction V is shortened by 5 bases and J by 8 bases; bases outside the gene matches: 4. From a lookup of the germline V gene (reference sequence), CDR1 and CDR2 are LNHDA and SQIVND. The cysteine opens and the phenylalanine closes a CDR3 of 12 amino acids. The only DNA kept is the CDR3, 36 bases in frame from the first base. Sequenced material: peripheral blood. This sequence originates from an older man with acute or convalescent COVID-19. The chain links TRBV19 with TRBJ1-2, and 8 bases in between align with TRBD1. The CDR3 loop reads CASSVGQGGYTF. The bases read TGTGCCAGTAGTGTCGGACAGGGAGGCTACACCTTC.